This T cell receptor (beta chain) originates from a study of cytomegalovirus exposure and HLA in healthy donors. Study context: The study placed about 81% of its approximately 430 genotyped donors in the Caucasian-associated ancestry cluster. Study-level points and caveats: Among TCR sequences, most were rare, though some public TCRs appeared in many donors.

Trimming stripped 3 bases from V and 6 bases from J, with 18 bases between. The CDR3 is 15 residues long. Germline V gene data show CDR1 as SGHRS and CDR2 as YFSETQ. With respect to this clone: No antigen is known for it.

In the PCR, 60 Vbeta and 13 Jbeta primers were used. Study processing details: Later analysis identified 80 million to 85 million unique TCR beta chains, roughly 11 million shared. Assay used: immunoSEQ multiplex PCR; TCRdb lists only in-frame clones, some missing. The DNA gave D and trimming, while V, J and clone size come from that table. The sample has under 140,000 clones; approximately 83% are singletons. Sequenced: PBMCs. This chain joins TRBV5-1 and TRBJ1-2; D is perhaps TRBD1 (5 bases). This receptor was identified in a middle-aged man in good health and CMV-seronegative. Here the CDR3 DNA reads TGCGCCAGCAGCTCCCGACAGCCGGGCGGGAATGGCTACACCTTC. Its translation is CASSSRQPGGNGYTF.